One and the same sample provided the 13 T cell receptor beta chains below, sequenced in a study of blood T cell repertoires in COVID-19. Generated by immunoSEQ multiplex PCR, the TCRdb table keeps only in-frame clones and is missing some. The sample holds some 390,000 clones; approximately 89% are singletons and the top ten take 2% to 2.5%. The source material was peripheral blood. The receptors stem from a woman aged 55-69 years with COVID-19, enrolled during active disease.

The V gene is TRBV30, the J gene TRBJ1-5; D possibly corresponds to TRBD1 (6 bases). CDR1 is GTSNPN and CDR2 is SVGIG in the germline V gene (reference sequence). The CDR3 has 12 amino acids. The V end lost 1 base, the J end lost 10 bases, and 11 bases lay between the germline ends. The CDR3 reads CAWSDRAGPQHF. DNA for the CDR3: TGTGCCTGGAGTGACAGGGCAGGACCCCAGCATTTT.

This clone was observed a single time. The CDR3 region has the DNA TGTGCCAGTAGTATTAATCAAAGGGGGCGAGGCAATCAGCCCCAGCATTTT. Protein: CASSINQRGRGNQPQHF. The chain is built from TRBV19 and TRBJ1-5; 7 bases are a match to TRBD1. From germline, CDR1 is LNHDA and CDR2 SQIVND (reference sequence). The J segment lost 2 bases and the V segment lost 3 bases, leaving 10 bases of the junction unmatched. This CDR3 contains 17 residues. The variable domain in full, completed from reference TRBV19 and TRBJ1-5, reads DGGITQSPKYLFRKEGQNVTLSCEQNLNHDAMYWYRQDPGQGLRLIYYSQIVNDFQKGDIAEGYSVSREKKESFPLTVTSAQKNPTAFYLCASSINQRGRGNQPQHFGDGTRLSIL.

J is TRBJ2-7 and V is TRBV7-8; 9 nucleotides match TRBD2. The trim removed 1 base at V and 3 bases at J, leaving 4 bases unmatched. Germline V CDR1 and CDR2: SGHVS, FQNEAQ. The CDR3 is 15 amino acids. CDR3: CASSLEPAGGYEQYF. In DNA, the CDR3 is TGTGCCAGCAGCTTAGAGCCAGCGGGGGGCTACGAGCAGTACTTC.

As regards this clone: Its ends do not fully match the called genes, so a read error is possible. This sequence joins TRBV29-1 and TRBJ2-7; 10 nucleotides match TRBD1. Germline V CDR1 and CDR2: SQVTM, ANQGSEA. This CDR3 is 13 amino acids long. CDR3 sequence: CSADRGDDRGQHF. As DNA, the CDR3 is TGCAGCGCCGACCGGGGGGATGACAGGGGGCAGCACTTC.

CDR3 DNA sequence: TGTGCCAGCAGCTTAGTCGGTGAAGCTTTCTTT. Protein: CASSLVGEAFF. V and J are TRBV5-6 and TRBJ1-1; D is undetermined. The CDR3 consists of 11 residues. Between the trimmed V and J ends, which lost 2 bases and 7 bases, there was a span of 6 bases. Germline V gives CDR1 SGHDT, CDR2 YYEEEE.

In its sample, this clone was seen once. V gene TRBV11-2 combines with J gene TRBJ1-1, with 7 bases lining up with TRBD1. The CDR3 has 15 residues. Germline V lookup: CDR1 SGHAT, CDR2 FQNNGV. The V gene end was trimmed by 4 bases and the J gene end by 8 bases; junction bases not matched to a gene: 13. CDR3 DNA sequence: TGTGCCAGCAGCTCGGGGACAGCTCCACTGAGCGAAGCTTTCTTT. Encoded protein: CASSSGTAPLSEAFF.

The CDR3 region is CASSLGQTSGIQETQYF. In DNA form, the CDR3 reads TGTGCCAGCAGCTTGGGCCAAACTAGCGGGATACAAGAGACCCAGTACTTC. The V call is TRBV7-8, the J call TRBJ2-5; 10 bases are shared with TRBD2. CDR1 SGHVS and CDR2 FQNEAQ come from the germline V gene. CDR3 length: 17 amino acids. Trimming removed 3 bases from V and 2 bases from J; junction bases left unmatched: 9.

V is TRBV3-1 (or the pseudogene TRBV3-2) and J is TRBJ2-7, with TRBD2 matching over 9 bases. Germline V gene lookup returns CDR1 LGHDT and CDR2 YNNKEL (reference sequence). The V and J ends lost 5 bases and 4 bases, in that order; junction bases with no gene match: 9. This CDR3 contains 15 residues. This CDR3 reads CASSFKAAGGYEQYF. The CDR3, as DNA: TGTGCCAGCAGCTTCAAGGCAGCGGGGGGTTACGAGCAGTACTTC.

The rearrangement joins TRBV28 to TRBJ2-7; D is perhaps TRBD2 (6 bases). V lost 10 bases to trimming and J lost 6 bases, with 19 bases between them. CDR1 and CDR2 from the germline V gene are MDHEN and SYDVKM. The CDR3 covers 13 residues. This chain's CDR3 is CATFQRGLGEQYF. The CDR3 DNA follows: TGTGCCACCTTTCAGAGGGGACTCGGCGAGCAGTACTTC.

The chain joins TRBV29-1 to TRBJ2-1, with TRBD1 identical over 7 bases. CDR3 length equals 14 residues. V was clipped by 3 bases and J by 0 bases; unmatched bases: 2. Per germline, CDR1 SQVTM and CDR2 ANQGSEA. The CDR3, as DNA: TGCAGCGTTGAGGGACAGTCCTCCTACAATGAGCAGTTCTTC. Translation: CSVEGQSSYNEQFF.

The V call is TRBV4-2, the J call TRBJ2-1; no clear D gene. Germline V gene sequence: CDR1 LGHNA, CDR2 YNFKEQ. V was trimmed by 0 bases and J by 6 bases, leaving 12 bases between them. The CDR3 extends over 15 amino acids. This CDR3 is CASSQDLFSTNEQFF. Here the CDR3 DNA reads TGTGCCAGCAGCCAAGATCTTTTTAGCACCAATGAGCAGTTCTTC.

The chain is built from TRBV2 and TRBJ1-2, with 8 bases that match TRBD1. This CDR3 region has 14 residues. In germline, CDR1 is SNHLY, CDR2 FYNNEI. V lost 6 bases, J lost 5 bases, and 8 bases stayed unmatched. The CDR3 nucleotides read TGTGCCAGCAGGGGGACTGGACAGGGATATGGCTACACCTTC. It codes for CASRGTGQGYGYTF.

This chain links TRBV3-1 (or the pseudogene TRBV3-2) with TRBJ2-7; 12 bases line up with TRBD2. This CDR3 region has 13 residues. Unmatched junction bases numbered 2, after V lost 6 bases and J lost 5 bases. Germline V lookup: CDR1 LGHDT, CDR2 YNNKEL (reference sequence). The CDR3 protein is CASSPSGGDEQYF. The CDR3 region has the DNA TGTGCCAGCAGTCCTAGCGGGGGGGACGAGCAGTACTTC.